The 10 T cell receptor beta chains given below trace back to one sample, sequenced in a study of regulatory T cells in long-lasting Graves disease. The time point here: newly diagnosed GD, antithyroid drugs for less than 3 months. The TCR library was prepared using RNA isolated from PBMCs. Sequencing libraries for TCR beta were prepared with iRepertoire HTBI primers and Arm-PCR of CDR3 regions. TCRdb processed the multiplex PCR reads anew with MiXCR; each CDR3 protein has one entry. This table holds hundreds of thousands of distinct CDR3 sequences, 13% found once. These data are also associated with another study on T cells in Graves' hyperthyroidism and ophthalmopathy.

The material sequenced was peripheral blood mononuclear cells (PBMCs), taken at new diagnosis, from a patient treated with antithyroid drugs. The receptors were gathered from a man younger than 40 with Graves disease.

The chain uses TRBV18 and TRBJ1-1; D remains unclear. This CDR3 has 14 amino acids. Germline V lookup: CDR1 KGHSH, CDR2 LQKENI. The V gene lost 3 bases and the J gene lost 4 bases, with 12 bases spanning the gap. CDR3 region: CASSPGSGRTEAFF. As DNA, the CDR3 is TGTGCCAGCTCACCTGGGAGCGGACGCACTGAAGCTTTCTTT.

In DNA form, the CDR3 reads TGTGCCAGCTCACCACCTGGCCTAGCGGGAATGTCCTACGAGCAGTACTTC. This codes for CASSPPGLAGMSYEQYF. The chain uses TRBV2 and TRBJ2-7; 9 nucleotides match TRBD2. V gave up 8 bases and J gave up 1 base; unmatched junction bases: 15. The CDR3 contains 17 residues. CDR1 is SNHLY, CDR2 FYNNEI, per germline.

With regard to this clonotype: Being one base from a much bigger clone, this may be a read error. V usage is TRBV30 and J usage is TRBJ2-7; TRBD2 is a possible D gene (6 bases). The CDR3 spans 14 residues. Germline loops: CDR1 GTSNPN, CDR2 SVGIG (reference sequence). DNA for the CDR3: TGTGCCTGGGGTGTACGCGGGATCGACTCCGAGCAGTACTTC. Its protein is CAWGVRGIDSEQYF.

The J gene is TRBJ1-2, the V gene TRBV12-3 or TRBV12-4; 8 bases fit TRBD1. V lost 2 bases, J lost 7 bases, and 9 bases stayed unmatched. The CDR3 contains 15 residues. The CDR3 sequence: CASSLNSRGRGGYTF. The CDR3, as DNA: TGTGCCAGCAGTTTAAATTCCAGGGGGCGGGGTGGCTACACCTTC.

This clonotype was detected a few times. The J gene is TRBJ1-4, the V gene TRBV12-3 or TRBV12-4; a weak D match, TRBD1 (5 bases). V was pared by 7 bases and J by 0 bases, with 15 bases between. The CDR3 is made up of 16 amino acids. The CDR3 region is CASTRDFEATNEKLFF. CDR3 DNA: TGTGCCAGCACCCGGGACTTTGAGGCAACTAATGAAAAACTGTTTTTT.

The chain uses TRBV29-1 and TRBJ2-3; 9 bases are shared with TRBD1. Germline assignment: CDR1 SQVTM and CDR2 ANQGSEA. This CDR3 has 14 residues. The V and J ends lost 5 bases and 0 bases, in that order; junction bases with no gene match: 3. The CDR3 reads CSVRQGVSTDTQYF. The CDR3 region has the DNA TGCAGCGTTAGACAGGGGGTGAGCACAGATACGCAGTATTTT.

This clonotype was counted ten times or more. The chain couples TRBV6-1 to TRBJ1-2; D is unresolved. CDR1 MNHNS and CDR2 SASEGT come from the germline V gene. This CDR3 has 10 amino acids. Trimming removed 10 bases from V and 8 bases from J, with 11 bases in between. The CDR3 spells CATLTQGYTF. The CDR3 region has the DNA TGTGCCACCCTGACCCAGGGCTACACCTTC.

This clonotype was seen a handful of times. The chain carries TRBV6-1 and TRBJ2-2; 7 nucleotides match TRBD2. Germline V gene sequence: CDR1 MNHNS, CDR2 SASEGT. This CDR3 comprises 16 residues. V trimming: 5 bases; J trimming: 5 bases; junction bases outside the gene matches: 11. Here the CDR3 reads CASSPTGRARTGELFF. CDR3 in DNA: TGTGCCAGCAGTCCCACTGGGAGGGCAAGGACCGGGGAGCTGTTTTTT.

As to this clonotype: A single base separates this from a much larger clone, so it may be a read error. This chain uses TRBV7-9 with TRBJ2-1; 8 bases are shared with TRBD2. The CDR3 is made up of 14 amino acids. J lost 8 bases, V lost 11 bases, and 14 bases had no gene match. In germline, CDR1 is SEHNR, CDR2 FQNEAQ (reference sequence). The CDR3 sequence: CAGTPTAGADEQFF. The CDR3 nucleotides are TGTGCCGGCACTCCCACAGCGGGAGCAGATGAGCAGTTCTTC.

This clonotype was found a few times. A much larger clonotype is one base distant, so this may be a read error. The chain carries TRBV12-3 or TRBV12-4 and TRBJ1-2, with D maybe TRBD1 (5 bases). CDR3 length: 14 amino acids. The CDR3: CASSEGWINYGYAF. CDR3 coding DNA: TGTGCCAGCAGTGAGGGGTGGATTAACTATGGCTACGCCTTC.